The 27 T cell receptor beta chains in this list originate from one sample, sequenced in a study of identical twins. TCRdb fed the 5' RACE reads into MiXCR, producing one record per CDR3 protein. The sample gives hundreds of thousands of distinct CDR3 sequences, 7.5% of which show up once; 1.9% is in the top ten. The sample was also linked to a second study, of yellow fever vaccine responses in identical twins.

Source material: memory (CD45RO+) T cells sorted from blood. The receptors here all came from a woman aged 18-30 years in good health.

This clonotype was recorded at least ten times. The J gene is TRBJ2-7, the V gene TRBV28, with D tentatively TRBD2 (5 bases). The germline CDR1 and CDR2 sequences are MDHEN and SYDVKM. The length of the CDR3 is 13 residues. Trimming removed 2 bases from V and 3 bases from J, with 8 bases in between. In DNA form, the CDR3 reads TGTGCCAGCAGTTTACAGAGGGACTACGAGCAGTACTTC. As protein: CASSLQRDYEQYF.

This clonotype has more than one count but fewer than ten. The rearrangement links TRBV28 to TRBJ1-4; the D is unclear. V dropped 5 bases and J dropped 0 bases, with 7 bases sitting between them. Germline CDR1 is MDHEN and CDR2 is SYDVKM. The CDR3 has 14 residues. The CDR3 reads CASSPVATNEKLFF. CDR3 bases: TGTGCCAGCAGTCCGGTTGCAACTAATGAAAAACTGTTTTTT.

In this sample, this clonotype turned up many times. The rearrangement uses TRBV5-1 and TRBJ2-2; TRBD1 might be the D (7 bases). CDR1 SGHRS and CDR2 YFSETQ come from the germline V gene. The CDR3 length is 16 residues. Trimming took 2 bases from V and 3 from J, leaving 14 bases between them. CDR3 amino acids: CASSFRTGGDTGELFF. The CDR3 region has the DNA TGCGCCAGCAGCTTTCGGACAGGAGGGGACACCGGGGAGCTGTTTTTT.

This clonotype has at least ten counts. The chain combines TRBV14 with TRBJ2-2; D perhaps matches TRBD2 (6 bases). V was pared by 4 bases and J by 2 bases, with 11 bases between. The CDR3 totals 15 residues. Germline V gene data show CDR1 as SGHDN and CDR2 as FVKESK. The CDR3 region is CASSPDGRNTGELFF. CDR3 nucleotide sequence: TGTGCCAGCAGCCCCGACGGGAGAAACACCGGGGAGCTGTTTTTT.

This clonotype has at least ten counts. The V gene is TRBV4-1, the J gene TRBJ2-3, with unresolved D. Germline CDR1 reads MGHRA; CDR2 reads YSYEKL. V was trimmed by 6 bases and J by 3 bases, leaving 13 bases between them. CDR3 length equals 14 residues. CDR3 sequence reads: CASSRETVTDTQYF. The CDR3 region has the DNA TGCGCCAGCAGTCGTGAGACGGTAACAGATACGCAGTATTTT.

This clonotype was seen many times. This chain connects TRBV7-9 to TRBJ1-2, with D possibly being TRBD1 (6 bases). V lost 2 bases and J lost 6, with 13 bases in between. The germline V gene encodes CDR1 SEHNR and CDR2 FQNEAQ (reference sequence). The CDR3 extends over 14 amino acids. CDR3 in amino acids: CASSLIGQGNGYTF. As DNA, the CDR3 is TGTGCCAGCAGCTTAATCGGTCAGGGGAATGGCTACACCTTC.

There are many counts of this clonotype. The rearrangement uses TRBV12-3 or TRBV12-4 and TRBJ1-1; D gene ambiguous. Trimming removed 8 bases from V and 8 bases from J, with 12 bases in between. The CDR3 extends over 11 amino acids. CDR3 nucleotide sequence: TGTGCCAGCTCTAGGGTGAGGGAAGCTTTCTTT. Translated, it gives CASSRVREAFF.

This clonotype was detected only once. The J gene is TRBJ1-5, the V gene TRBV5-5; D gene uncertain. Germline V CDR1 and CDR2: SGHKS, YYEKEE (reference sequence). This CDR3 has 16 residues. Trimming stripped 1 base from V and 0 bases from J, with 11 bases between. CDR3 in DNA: TGTGCCAGCAGCTTGAATCCACACGTTAGCAATCAGCCCCAGCATTTT. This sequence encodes CASSLNPHVSNQPQHF.

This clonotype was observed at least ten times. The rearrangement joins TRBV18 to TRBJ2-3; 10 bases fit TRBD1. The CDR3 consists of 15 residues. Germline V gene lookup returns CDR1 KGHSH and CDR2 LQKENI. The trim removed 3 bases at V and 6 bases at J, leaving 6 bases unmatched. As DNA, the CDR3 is TGTGCCAGCTCACCCGGGACAGGGGAGCGGGATACGCAGTATTTT. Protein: CASSPGTGERDTQYF.

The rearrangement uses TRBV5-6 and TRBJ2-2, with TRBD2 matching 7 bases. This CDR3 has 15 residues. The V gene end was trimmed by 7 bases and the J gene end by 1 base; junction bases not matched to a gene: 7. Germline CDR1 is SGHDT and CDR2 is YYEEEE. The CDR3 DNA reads TGTGCCAGCGGAGGCCTAGCGGTGAACACCGGGGAGCTGTTTTTT. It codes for CASGGLAVNTGELFF.

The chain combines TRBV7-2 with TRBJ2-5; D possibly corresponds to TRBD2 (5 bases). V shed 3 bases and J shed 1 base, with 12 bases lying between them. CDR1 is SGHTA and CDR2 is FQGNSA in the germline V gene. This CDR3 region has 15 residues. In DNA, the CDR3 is TGTGCCAGCAGCTTGGGAACTAGGATCCAAGAGACCCAGTACTTC. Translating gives CASSLGTRIQETQYF.

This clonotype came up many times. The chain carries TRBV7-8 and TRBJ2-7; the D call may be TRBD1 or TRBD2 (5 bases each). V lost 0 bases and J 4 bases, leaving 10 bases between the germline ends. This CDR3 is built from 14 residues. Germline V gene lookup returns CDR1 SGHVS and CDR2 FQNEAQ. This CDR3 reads CASSLAGTSYEQYF. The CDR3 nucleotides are TGTGCCAGCAGCTTAGCGGGGACCAGTTACGAGCAGTACTTC.

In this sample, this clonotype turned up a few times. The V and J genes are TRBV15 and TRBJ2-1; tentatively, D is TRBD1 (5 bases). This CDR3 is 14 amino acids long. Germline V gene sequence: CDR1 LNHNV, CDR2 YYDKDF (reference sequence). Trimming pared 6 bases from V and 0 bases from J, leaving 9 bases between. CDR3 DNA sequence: TGTGCCACCAGAAGGGGAAGCTCCTACAATGAGCAGTTCTTC. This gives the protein CATRRGSSYNEQFF.

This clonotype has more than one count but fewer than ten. CDR3 sequence (DNA): TGTGCCAGTAGTACAGGGCAAAGTAAGACCCAGTACTTC. Protein: CASSTGQSKTQYF. V and J are TRBV19 and TRBJ2-5; D is perhaps TRBD1 (5 bases). The germline CDR1 and CDR2 sequences are LNHDA and SQIVND (reference sequence). CDR3 size: 13 residues. The ends were cut back, 4 bases at V and 6 bases at J, with 12 bases in the middle.

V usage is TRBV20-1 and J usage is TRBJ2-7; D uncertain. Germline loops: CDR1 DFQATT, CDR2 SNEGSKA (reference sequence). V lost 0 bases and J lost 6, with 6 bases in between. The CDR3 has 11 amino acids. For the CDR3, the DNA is TGCAGTGCTAGAGATGCGCCCGAGCAGTACTTC. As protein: CSARDAPEQYF.

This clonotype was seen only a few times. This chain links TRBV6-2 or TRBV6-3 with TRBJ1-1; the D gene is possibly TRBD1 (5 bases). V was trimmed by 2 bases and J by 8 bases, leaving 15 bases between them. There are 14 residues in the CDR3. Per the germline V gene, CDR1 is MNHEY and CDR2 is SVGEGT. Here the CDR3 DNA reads TGTGCCAGCAGTTACGGGACGGATCAATCGGAAGCTTTCTTT. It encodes CASSYGTDQSEAFF.

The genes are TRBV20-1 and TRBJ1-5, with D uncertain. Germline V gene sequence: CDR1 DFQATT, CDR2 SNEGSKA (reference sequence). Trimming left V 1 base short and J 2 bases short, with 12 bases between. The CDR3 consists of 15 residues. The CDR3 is CSARGQFVGNQPQHF. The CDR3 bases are TGCAGTGCTAGAGGCCAGTTCGTCGGCAATCAGCCCCAGCATTTT.

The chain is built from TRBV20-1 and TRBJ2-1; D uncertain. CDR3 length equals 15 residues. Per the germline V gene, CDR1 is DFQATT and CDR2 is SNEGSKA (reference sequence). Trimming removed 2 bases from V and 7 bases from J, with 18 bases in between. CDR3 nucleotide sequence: TGCAGTGCTAGACTCTCGGCAAGGGTGGGGAATGAGCAGTTCTTC. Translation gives CSARLSARVGNEQFF.

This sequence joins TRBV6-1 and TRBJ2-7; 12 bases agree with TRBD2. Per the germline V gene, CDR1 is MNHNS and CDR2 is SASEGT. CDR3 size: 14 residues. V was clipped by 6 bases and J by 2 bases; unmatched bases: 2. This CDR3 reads CASRLAGGTYEQYF. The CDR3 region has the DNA TGTGCCAGCAGGCTAGCGGGGGGGACCTACGAGCAGTACTTC.

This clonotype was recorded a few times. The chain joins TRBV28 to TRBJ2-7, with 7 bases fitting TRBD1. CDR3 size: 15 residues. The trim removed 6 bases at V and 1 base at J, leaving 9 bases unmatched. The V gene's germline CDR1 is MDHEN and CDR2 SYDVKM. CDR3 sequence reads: CASRSRGHRSYEQYF. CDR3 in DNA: TGTGCCAGCAGGAGTAGGGGGCATCGTTCCTACGAGCAGTACTTC.

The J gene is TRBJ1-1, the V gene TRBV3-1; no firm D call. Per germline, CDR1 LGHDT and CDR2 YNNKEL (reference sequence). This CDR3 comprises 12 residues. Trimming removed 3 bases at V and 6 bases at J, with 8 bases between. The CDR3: CASSHLGSEAFF. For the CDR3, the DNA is TGTGCCAGCAGCCACCTGGGGTCTGAAGCTTTCTTT.

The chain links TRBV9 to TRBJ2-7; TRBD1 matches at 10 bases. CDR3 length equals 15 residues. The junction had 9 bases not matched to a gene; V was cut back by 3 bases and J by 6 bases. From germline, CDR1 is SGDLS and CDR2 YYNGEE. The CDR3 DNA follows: TGTGCCAGCAGCGACCGGGGACAGGGGTTCTCCGAGCAGTACTTC. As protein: CASSDRGQGFSEQYF.

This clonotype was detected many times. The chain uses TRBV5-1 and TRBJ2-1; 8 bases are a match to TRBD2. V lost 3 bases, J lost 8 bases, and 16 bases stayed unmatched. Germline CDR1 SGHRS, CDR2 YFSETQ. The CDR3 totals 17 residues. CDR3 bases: TGCGCCAGCAGCTCGATCTTGGGGGCGGGAGGTAGCTATGAGCAGTTCTTC. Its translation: CASSSILGAGGSYEQFF.

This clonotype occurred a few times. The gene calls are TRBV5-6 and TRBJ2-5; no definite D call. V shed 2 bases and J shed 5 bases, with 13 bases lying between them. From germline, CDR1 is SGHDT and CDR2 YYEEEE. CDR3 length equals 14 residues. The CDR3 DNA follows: TGTGCCAGCAGCTTTATAGGCTCCCCGGAGACCCAGTACTTC. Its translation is CASSFIGSPETQYF.

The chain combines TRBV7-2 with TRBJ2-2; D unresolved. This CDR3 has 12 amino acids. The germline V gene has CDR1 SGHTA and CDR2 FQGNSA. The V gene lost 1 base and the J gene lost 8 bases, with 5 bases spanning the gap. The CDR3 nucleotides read TGTGCCAGCAGCTTAGTATGGGGGGAGCTGTTTTTT. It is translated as CASSLVWGELFF.

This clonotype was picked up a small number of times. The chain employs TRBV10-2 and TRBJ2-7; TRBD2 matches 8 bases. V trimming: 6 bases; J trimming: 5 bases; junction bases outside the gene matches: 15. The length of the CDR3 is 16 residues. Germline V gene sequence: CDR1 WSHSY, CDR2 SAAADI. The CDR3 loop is CASSEGFREGRDEQYF. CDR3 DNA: TGCGCCAGCAGCGAAGGATTTCGGGAGGGCAGGGACGAGCAGTACTTC.

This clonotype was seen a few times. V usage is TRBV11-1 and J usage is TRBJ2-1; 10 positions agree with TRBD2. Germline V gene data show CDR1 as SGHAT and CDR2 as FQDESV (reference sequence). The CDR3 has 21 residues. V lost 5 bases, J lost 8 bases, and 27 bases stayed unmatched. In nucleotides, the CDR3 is TGTGCCAGCAGCCCTAGGGGGGGGGACTACCGGACTAGCGGCAGAGAGGATGAGCAGTTCTTC. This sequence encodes CASSPRGGDYRTSGREDEQFF. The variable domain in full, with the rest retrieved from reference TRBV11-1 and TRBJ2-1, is EAEVAQSPRYKITEKSQAVAFWCDPISGHATLYWYRQILGQGPELLVQFQDESVVDDSQLPKDRFSAERLKGVDSTLKIQPAELGDSAMYLCASSPRGGDYRTSGREDEQFFGPGTRLTVL.